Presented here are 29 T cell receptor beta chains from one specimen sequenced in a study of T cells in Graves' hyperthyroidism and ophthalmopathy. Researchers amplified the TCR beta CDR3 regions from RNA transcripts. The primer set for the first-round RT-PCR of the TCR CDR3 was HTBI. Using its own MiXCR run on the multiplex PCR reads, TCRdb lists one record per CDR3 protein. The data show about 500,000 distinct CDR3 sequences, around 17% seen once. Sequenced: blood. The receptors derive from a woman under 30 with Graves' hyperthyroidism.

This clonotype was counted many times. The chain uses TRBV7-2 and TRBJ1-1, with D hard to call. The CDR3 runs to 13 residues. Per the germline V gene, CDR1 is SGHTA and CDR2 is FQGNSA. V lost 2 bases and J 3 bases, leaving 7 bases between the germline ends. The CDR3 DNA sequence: TGTGCCAGCAGCTTAAAGGGAGACACTGAAGCTTTCTTT. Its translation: CASSLKGDTEAFF.

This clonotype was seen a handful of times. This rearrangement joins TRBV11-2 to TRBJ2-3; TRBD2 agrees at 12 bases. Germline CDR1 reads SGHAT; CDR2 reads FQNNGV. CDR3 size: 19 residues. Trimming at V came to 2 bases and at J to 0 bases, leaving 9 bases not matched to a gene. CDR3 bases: TGTGCCAGCAGCTTAATGCTAGCGGGGGGGGGAACGAGCACAGATACGCAGTATTTT. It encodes CASSLMLAGGGTSTDTQYF.

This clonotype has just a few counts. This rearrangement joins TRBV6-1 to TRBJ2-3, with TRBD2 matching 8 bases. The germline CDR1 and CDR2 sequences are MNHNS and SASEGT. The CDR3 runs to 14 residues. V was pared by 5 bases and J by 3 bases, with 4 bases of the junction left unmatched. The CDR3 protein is CASSTGLATDTQYF. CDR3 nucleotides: TGTGCCAGCAGTACCGGACTAGCAACAGATACGCAGTATTTT.

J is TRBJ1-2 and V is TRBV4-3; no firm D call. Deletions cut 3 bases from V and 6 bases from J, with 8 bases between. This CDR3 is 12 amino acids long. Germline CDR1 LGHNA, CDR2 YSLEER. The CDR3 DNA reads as TGCGCCAGCAGCCACGCGCGGGATGGCTACACCTTC. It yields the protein CASSHARDGYTF.

The CDR3 DNA sequence: TGTGCCAGCAGCCGTTCCGGGGCTGAAGCTTTCTTT. Its protein is CASSRSGAEAFF. The chain links TRBV14 to TRBJ1-1; D remains unclear. The V and J ends lost 4 bases and 6 bases respectively, with 9 bases between them. The germline CDR1 and CDR2 sequences are SGHDN and FVKESK. CDR3 length: 12 amino acids.

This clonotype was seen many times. DNA of the CDR3: TGCAGTGCTCCGACTAGTGGTCTTTACGAGCAGTACTTC. Translation gives CSAPTSGLYEQYF. The chain carries TRBV20-1 and TRBJ2-7; D might be TRBD2 (6 bases). Trimming removed 5 bases from V and 4 bases from J, with 15 bases in between. Per germline, CDR1 DFQATT and CDR2 SNEGSKA (reference sequence). The CDR3 sequence is 13 residues long.

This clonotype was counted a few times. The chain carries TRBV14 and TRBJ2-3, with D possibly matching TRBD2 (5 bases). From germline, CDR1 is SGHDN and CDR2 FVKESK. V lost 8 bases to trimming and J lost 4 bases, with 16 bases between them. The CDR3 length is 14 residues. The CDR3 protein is CASGRGSAADTQYF. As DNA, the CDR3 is TGTGCCAGCGGGAGAGGTTCCGCGGCAGATACGCAGTATTTT.

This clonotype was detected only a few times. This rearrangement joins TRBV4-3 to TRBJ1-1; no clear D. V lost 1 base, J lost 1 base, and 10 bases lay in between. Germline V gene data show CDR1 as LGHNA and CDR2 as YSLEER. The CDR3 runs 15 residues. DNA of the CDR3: TGCGCCAGCAGCCAAGTAGGTACTTCGAACACTGAAGCTTTCTTT. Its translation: CASSQVGTSNTEAFF.

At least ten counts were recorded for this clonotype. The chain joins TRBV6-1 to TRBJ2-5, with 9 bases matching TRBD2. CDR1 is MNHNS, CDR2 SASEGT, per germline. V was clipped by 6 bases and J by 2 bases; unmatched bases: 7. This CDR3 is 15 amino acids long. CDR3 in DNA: TGTGCCAGCAGCGAACTAGCGGGCACACAAGAGACCCAGTACTTC. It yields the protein CASSELAGTQETQYF.

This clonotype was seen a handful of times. CDR3 DNA: TGTGCCAGCAGCCCCGGGGGGGCAGCGAACACCGGGGAGCTGTTTTTT. Protein: CASSPGGAANTGELFF. The V call is TRBV2, the J call TRBJ2-2, with 8 bases matching TRBD2. The CDR3 is made up of 16 amino acids. Per germline, CDR1 SNHLY and CDR2 FYNNEI. After removal of 6 bases from V and 0 bases from J, the junction contained 6 bases not matched to a gene.

The CDR3 region has the DNA TGTGCCAGCAGCGTAGCTACAGGGCCCTACTATGGCTACACCTTC. As protein: CASSVATGPYYGYTF. The chain has TRBV9 and TRBJ1-2, with a tentative D call TRBD1 (6 bases). Trimming left V 0 bases short and J 3 bases short, with 12 bases between. The CDR3 contains 15 residues. Germline CDR1 reads SGDLS; CDR2 reads YYNGEE.

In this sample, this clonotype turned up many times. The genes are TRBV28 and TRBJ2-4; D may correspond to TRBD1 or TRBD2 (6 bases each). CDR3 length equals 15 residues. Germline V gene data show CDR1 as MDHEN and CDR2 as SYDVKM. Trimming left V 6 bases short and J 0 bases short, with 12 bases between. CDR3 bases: TGTGCCAGCAGCCGGTGGGGGGCAGCCAAAAACATTCAGTACTTC. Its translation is CASSRWGAAKNIQYF.

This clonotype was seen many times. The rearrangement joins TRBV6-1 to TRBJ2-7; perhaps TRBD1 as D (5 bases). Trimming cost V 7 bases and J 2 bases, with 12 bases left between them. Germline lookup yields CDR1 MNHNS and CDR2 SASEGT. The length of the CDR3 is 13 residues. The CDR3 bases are TGTGCCAGCACCAAAGACAGAGCCTACGAGCAGTACTTC. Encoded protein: CASTKDRAYEQYF.

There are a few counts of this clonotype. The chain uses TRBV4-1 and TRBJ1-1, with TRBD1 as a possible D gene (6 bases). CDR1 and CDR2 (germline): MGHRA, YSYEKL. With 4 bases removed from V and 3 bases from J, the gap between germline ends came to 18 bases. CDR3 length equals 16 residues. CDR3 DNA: TGCGCCAGCAGCCCACCAAGGGGGGTTCGATACACTGAAGCTTTCTTT. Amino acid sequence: CASSPPRGVRYTEAFF.

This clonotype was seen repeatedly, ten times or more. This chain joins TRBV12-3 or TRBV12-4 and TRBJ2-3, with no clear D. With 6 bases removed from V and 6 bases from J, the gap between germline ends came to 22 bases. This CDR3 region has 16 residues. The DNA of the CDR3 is TGTGCCAGCAGCCTTAAGGCCCGGGCCCTAGGGGATACGCAGTATTTT. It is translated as CASSLKARALGDTQYF.

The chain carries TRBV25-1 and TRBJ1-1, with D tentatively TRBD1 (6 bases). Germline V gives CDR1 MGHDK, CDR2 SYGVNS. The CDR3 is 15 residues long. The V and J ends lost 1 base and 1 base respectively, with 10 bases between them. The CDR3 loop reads CASSELWDTNTEAFF. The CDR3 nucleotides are TGTGCCAGCAGTGAATTGTGGGACACGAACACTGAAGCTTTCTTT.

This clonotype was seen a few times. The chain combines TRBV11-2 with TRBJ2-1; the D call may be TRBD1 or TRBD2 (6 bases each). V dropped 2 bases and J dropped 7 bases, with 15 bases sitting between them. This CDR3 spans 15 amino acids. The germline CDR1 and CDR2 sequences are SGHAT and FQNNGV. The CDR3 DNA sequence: TGTGCCAGCAGCTTACGGCGCGGAGGGGGTAATGAGCAGTTCTTC. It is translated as CASSLRRGGGNEQFF.

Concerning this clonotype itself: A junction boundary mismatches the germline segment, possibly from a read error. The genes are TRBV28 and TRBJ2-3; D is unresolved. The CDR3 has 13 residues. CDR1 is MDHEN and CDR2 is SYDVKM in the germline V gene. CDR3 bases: TGTGCCGGCAGTCAATTTAACACAGATACGCAGTATTTT. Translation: CAGSQFNTDTQYF.

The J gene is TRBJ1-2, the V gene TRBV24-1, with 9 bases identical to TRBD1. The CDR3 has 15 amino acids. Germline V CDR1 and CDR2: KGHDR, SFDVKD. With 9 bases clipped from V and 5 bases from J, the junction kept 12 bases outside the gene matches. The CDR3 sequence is CATGTRQGGFYGYTF. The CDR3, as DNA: TGTGCCACCGGAACCAGACAGGGGGGTTTTTATGGCTACACCTTC.

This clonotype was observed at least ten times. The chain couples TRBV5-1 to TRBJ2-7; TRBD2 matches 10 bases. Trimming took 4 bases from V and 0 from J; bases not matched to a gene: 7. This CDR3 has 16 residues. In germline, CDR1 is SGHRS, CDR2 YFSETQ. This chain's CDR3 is CASSLTSGPSSYEQYF. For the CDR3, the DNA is TGCGCCAGCAGCCTGACTAGCGGGCCGAGCTCCTACGAGCAGTACTTC.

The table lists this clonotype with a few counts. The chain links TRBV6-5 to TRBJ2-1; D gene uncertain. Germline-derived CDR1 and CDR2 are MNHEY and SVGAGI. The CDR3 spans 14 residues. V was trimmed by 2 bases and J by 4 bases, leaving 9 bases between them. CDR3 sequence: CASSYRREYNEQFF. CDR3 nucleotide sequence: TGTGCCAGCAGTTACAGGCGAGAGTACAATGAGCAGTTCTTC.

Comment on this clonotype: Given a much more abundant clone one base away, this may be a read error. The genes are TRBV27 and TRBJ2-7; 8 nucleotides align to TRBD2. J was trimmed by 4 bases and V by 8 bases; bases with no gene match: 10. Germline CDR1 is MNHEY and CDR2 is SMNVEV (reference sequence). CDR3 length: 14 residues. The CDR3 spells CASGWGLESYEQYF. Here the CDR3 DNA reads TGTGCCAGCGGTTGGGGACTAGAATCTTACGAGCAGTACTTC.

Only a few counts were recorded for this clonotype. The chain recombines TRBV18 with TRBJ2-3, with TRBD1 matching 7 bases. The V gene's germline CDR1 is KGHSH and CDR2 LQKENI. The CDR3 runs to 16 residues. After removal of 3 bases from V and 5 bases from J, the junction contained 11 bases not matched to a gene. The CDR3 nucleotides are TGTGCCAGCTCACCCCAGGGGGTTACTCGAGTAGATACGCAGTATTTT. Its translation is CASSPQGVTRVDTQYF. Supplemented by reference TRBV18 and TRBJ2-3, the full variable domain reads NAGVMQNPRHLVRRRGQEARLRCSPMKGHSHVYWYRQLPEEGLKFMVYLQKENIIDESGMPKERFSAEFPKEGPSILRIQQVVRGDSAAYFCASSPQGVTRVDTQYFGPGTRLTVL.

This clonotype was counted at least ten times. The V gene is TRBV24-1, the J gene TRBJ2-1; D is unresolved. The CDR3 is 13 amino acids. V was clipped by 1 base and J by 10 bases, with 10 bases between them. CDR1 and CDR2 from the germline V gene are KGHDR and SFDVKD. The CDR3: CATSDFDDREQFF. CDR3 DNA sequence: TGTGCCACCAGTGATTTTGACGATAGGGAGCAGTTCTTC.

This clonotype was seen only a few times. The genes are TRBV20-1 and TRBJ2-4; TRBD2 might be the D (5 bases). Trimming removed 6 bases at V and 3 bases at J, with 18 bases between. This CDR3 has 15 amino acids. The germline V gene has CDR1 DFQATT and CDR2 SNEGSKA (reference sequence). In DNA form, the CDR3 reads TGCAGTGCCTCTACTAGGGTCAACGACAAAAACATTCAGTACTTC. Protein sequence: CSASTRVNDKNIQYF.

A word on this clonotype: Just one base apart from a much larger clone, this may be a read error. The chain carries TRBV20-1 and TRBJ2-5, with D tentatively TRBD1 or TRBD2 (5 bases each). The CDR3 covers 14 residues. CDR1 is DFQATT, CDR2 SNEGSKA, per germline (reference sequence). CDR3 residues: CSARDLRGLETRYF. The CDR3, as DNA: TGCAGTGCTAGAGATCTGAGGGGTTTGGAGACCCGGTACTTC.

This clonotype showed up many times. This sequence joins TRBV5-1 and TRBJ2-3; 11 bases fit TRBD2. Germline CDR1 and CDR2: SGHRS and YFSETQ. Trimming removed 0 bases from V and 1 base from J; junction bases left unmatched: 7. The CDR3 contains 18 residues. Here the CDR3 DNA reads TGCGCCAGCAGCTTGGGACTAGCGGGATCCCACGGCACAGATACGCAGTATTTT. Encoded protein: CASSLGLAGSHGTDTQYF.

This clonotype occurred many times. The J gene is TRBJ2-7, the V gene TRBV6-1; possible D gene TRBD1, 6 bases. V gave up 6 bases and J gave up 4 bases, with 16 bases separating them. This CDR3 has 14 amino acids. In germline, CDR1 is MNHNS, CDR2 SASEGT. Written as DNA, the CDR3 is TGTGCCAGCAGAGGGACCGGGACAATTTACGAGCAGTACTTC. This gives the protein CASRGTGTIYEQYF.

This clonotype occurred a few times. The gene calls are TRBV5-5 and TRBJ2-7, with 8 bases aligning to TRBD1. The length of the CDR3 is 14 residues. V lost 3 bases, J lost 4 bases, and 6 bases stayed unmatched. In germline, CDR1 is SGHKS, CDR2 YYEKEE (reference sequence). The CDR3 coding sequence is TGTGCCAGCAGCTCCCTTACAGGGGGGTACGAGCAGTACTTC. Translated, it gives CASSSLTGGYEQYF.